Listed here is a single T cell receptor (beta chain). TCRdb keeps only in-frame clones here, not all; method: immunoSEQ multiplex PCR. The table includes about 82,000 clones, about 80% detected once. Unmatched junction bases numbered 8, after V lost 0 bases and J lost 4 bases. The CDR3 runs 16 residues. Germline CDR1 LGHNA, CDR2 YNFKEQ. The data were obtained in a study of blood T cell repertoires in COVID-19. Study in general: Material from acute and convalescent COVID-19 was sourced from the United States, Italy and Spain.

Source material: peripheral blood. This TCR was recovered from a woman between 35 and 50 years old with active or convalescent COVID-19. The chain combines TRBV4-2 with TRBJ2-7; TRBD2 agrees at 8 bases. CDR3 bases: TGTGCCAGCAGCCAAGAGGACACTAGCGGAGTATACGAGCAGTACTTC. It is translated as CASSQEDTSGVYEQYF.